This passage covers 32 T cell receptor beta chains from one sample sequenced in a study of T cell repertoires in cytomegalovirus infection. Their antigens are not known. A single record per CDR3 protein comes from TCRdb applying MiXCR to the reads. The sample yields 680,000 or so distinct CDR3 sequences, around 31% seen once. The sample in question was cultured PBMCs, obtained from culture after CMV antigen stimulation. These receptors were obtained from a human donor in good health (CMV status not recorded). Some clones in this sample may be carry-over from other donors' samples.

The chain joins TRBV7-2 to TRBJ1-6, with no clear D. There are 15 residues in the CDR3. Germline CDR1 is SGHTA and CDR2 is FQGNSA. Trimming shortened V by 1 base and J by 9 bases, and 13 bases separated the two germline ends. The CDR3 DNA sequence: TGTGCCAGCAGCTTAGGGGCCCGTTTGGGTTCACCCCTCCACTTT. This gives the protein CASSLGARLGSPLHF.

The chain is built from TRBV3-1 and TRBJ2-5, with a tentative D call TRBD1 (7 bases). The CDR3 spans 15 residues. Trimming took off 3 bases at V and 5 bases at J, with 16 bases between the two ends. Looked up from germline, CDR1 is LGHDT and CDR2 is YNNKEL (reference sequence). This CDR3 is CASSQVWQGGETQYF. In DNA, the CDR3 is TGTGCCAGCAGCCAGGTGTGGCAGGGGGGCGAGACCCAGTACTTC.

This clonotype was seen a handful of times. The chain has TRBV7-2 and TRBJ2-5; 7 nucleotides match TRBD2. Losses at the gene ends were 4 bases for V and 5 bases for J; bases not matched to a gene: 10. This CDR3 is built from 15 residues. Germline V gene lookup returns CDR1 SGHTA and CDR2 FQGNSA. CDR3 sequence reads: CASSSIGGGGETQYF. The CDR3 region has the DNA TGTGCCAGCAGCTCCATTGGGGGGGGGGGGGAGACCCAGTACTTC.

The chain is built from TRBV6-5 and TRBJ2-6; maybe TRBD1 (5 bases). The CDR3 sequence is 15 residues long. The ends were cut back, 6 bases at V and 0 bases at J, with 9 bases in the middle. Germline loops: CDR1 MNHEY, CDR2 SVGAGI. The CDR3 DNA sequence: TGTGCCAGCAGGATACAGGACTCTGGGGCCAACGTCCTGACTTTC. Translated, it gives CASRIQDSGANVLTF.

This clonotype was seen only a few times. This chain links TRBV7-6 with TRBJ2-1; D not resolved. Germline V lookup: CDR1 SGHVS, CDR2 FNYEAQ. Trimming stripped 1 base from V and 6 bases from J, with 13 bases between. The CDR3 has 15 amino acids. DNA of the CDR3: TGTGCCAGCAGCTTAGTTGGCCTACCGGGCAATGAGCAGTTCTTC. Translation gives CASSLVGLPGNEQFF.

Many counts were recorded for this clonotype. The V call is TRBV7-8, the J call TRBJ1-5, with 7 bases fitting TRBD1. V trimming: 2 bases; J trimming: 6 bases; junction bases outside the gene matches: 10. Germline CDR1 and CDR2: SGHVS and FQNEAQ. The CDR3 spans 16 residues. CDR3 sequence: CASSLSRQGVGQPQHF. The CDR3 DNA reads as TGTGCCAGCAGCTTAAGTAGACAGGGAGTGGGTCAGCCCCAGCATTTT.

This clonotype has at least ten counts. The CDR3 sequence is CASTYGAVGQGNQPQHF. DNA of the CDR3: TGTGCCAGCACCTACGGGGCGGTGGGACAGGGTAATCAGCCCCAGCATTTT. The J gene is TRBJ1-5, the V gene TRBV7-2; 9 positions match TRBD1. The CDR3 spans 17 residues. V shed 7 bases and J 4 bases; nucleotides not matched to a gene: 14. The germline gives CDR1 SGHTA, CDR2 FQGNSA.

This clonotype was detected only a few times. The chain uses TRBV11-2 and TRBJ2-7; 7 bases line up with TRBD1. The V gene end was trimmed by 4 bases and the J gene end by 2 bases; junction bases not matched to a gene: 2. The germline V gene has CDR1 SGHAT and CDR2 FQNNGV. CDR3 length equals 13 residues. CDR3 DNA: TGTGCCAGCAGCTCGACAGGGACCTACGAGCAGTACTTC. Protein product: CASSSTGTYEQYF.

This clonotype was seen a few times. The chain combines TRBV7-2 with TRBJ1-2; D is ambiguous. The germline CDR1 and CDR2 sequences are SGHTA and FQGNSA. The V end lost 2 bases, the J end lost 8 bases, and 21 bases lay between the germline ends. There are 16 residues in the CDR3. CDR3 DNA: TGTGCCAGCAGCTTACGTACTATACGGGGAGTCGGAGGCTACACCTTC. It codes for CASSLRTIRGVGGYTF.

The V gene is TRBV6-6, the J gene TRBJ2-5; 8 bases map to TRBD2. The CDR3 contains 16 residues. V dropped 5 bases and J dropped 4; count of bases not matched to a gene: 12. Germline V lookup: CDR1 MNHNY, CDR2 SVGAGI (reference sequence). The CDR3 loop reads CASSTRDARGGETQYF. The DNA for the CDR3 is TGTGCCAGCAGTACCCGGGACGCCCGGGGGGGAGAGACCCAGTACTTC.

V and J are TRBV18 and TRBJ2-2; perhaps TRBD1 as D (6 bases). With 2 bases removed from V and 7 bases from J, the gap between germline ends came to 11 bases. The germline CDR1 and CDR2 sequences are KGHSH and LQKENI. The CDR3 loop spans 14 amino acids. The DNA for the CDR3 is TGTGCCAGCTCACCAGGGACACCGTTCGGGGAGCTGTTTTTT. Residues: CASSPGTPFGELFF.

The chain has TRBV6-6 and TRBJ1-2; D uncertain. Germline V CDR1 and CDR2: MNHNY, SVGAGI (reference sequence). This CDR3 comprises 15 residues. Trimming pared 2 bases from V and 8 bases from J, leaving 18 bases between. This CDR3 reads CASSYPPWRAEGYTF. Written as DNA, the CDR3 is TGTGCCAGCAGTTACCCGCCATGGCGGGCGGAAGGCTACACCTTC.

The J gene is TRBJ1-4, the V gene TRBV6-6; D is unresolved. Between the trimmed V and J ends, which lost 2 bases and 8 bases, there was a span of 15 bases. The CDR3 runs to 15 residues. The germline V gene has CDR1 MNHNY and CDR2 SVGAGI (reference sequence). The CDR3 DNA is TGTGCCAGCAGTTACGACGCCGCATATAAGGAAAAACTGTTTTTT. The encoded protein is CASSYDAAYKEKLFF.

V is TRBV6-2 or TRBV6-3 and J is TRBJ2-7; D is tentatively TRBD1 or TRBD2 (5 bases each). V lost 6 bases and J lost 6, with 18 bases in between. The germline gives CDR1 MNHEY, CDR2 SVGEGT. The CDR3 is made up of 14 amino acids. The CDR3: CASSRGQGESEQYF. CDR3 in DNA: TGTGCCAGCAGCAGAGGGCAGGGAGAGAGCGAGCAGTACTTC.

This chain connects TRBV27 to TRBJ2-2; 12 bases are a match to TRBD2. The trim removed 6 bases at V and 1 base at J, leaving 3 bases unmatched. The germline V gene has CDR1 MNHEY and CDR2 SMNVEV (reference sequence). The CDR3 consists of 16 residues. CDR3 DNA: TGTGCCAGCAGAAAACTAGCGGGAGGGAACACCGGGGAGCTGTTTTTT. This gives the protein CASRKLAGGNTGELFF.

The table lists this clonotype with a few counts. DNA of the CDR3: TGTGCCAGCAGCTTAATTACGGGGGGTGGTGAAAAACTGTTTTTT. It is translated as CASSLITGGGEKLFF. This sequence joins TRBV7-2 and TRBJ1-4; D possibly corresponds to TRBD1 (5 bases). Germline V gene sequence: CDR1 SGHTA, CDR2 FQGNSA. Trimming removed 2 bases from V and 7 bases from J, with 14 bases in between. The CDR3 consists of 15 residues. Variable domain in full (rest from reference TRBV7-2 and TRBJ1-4): GAGVSQSPSNKVTEKGKDVELRCDPISGHTALYWYRQSLGQGLEFLIYFQGNSAPDKSGLPSDRFSAERTGGSVSTLTIQRTQQEDSAVYLCASSLITGGGEKLFFGSGTQLSVL.

This rearrangement joins TRBV7-4 to TRBJ2-3; 8 bases are a match to TRBD2. V was pared by 3 bases and J by 5 bases, with 4 bases of the junction left unmatched. CDR1 and CDR2 from the germline V gene are SGHVT and SQSDAQ. The CDR3 spans 14 residues. This CDR3 reads CASSFWLAGDTQYF. The CDR3 DNA follows: TGTGCCAGCAGCTTTTGGCTAGCGGGAGATACGCAGTATTTT.

This clonotype has at least ten counts. The chain combines TRBV5-4 with TRBJ2-3; maybe TRBD2 (5 bases). CDR1 is SGHNT and CDR2 is YYREEE in the germline V gene (reference sequence). The CDR3 has 13 amino acids. Trimming shortened V by 7 bases and J by 6 bases, and 15 bases separated the two germline ends. This CDR3 is CASARMAGDTQYF. CDR3 bases: TGTGCCAGCGCCCGAATGGCGGGTGATACGCAGTATTTT. The entire variable domain, with the rest obtained from reference TRBV5-4 and TRBJ2-3, is as follows: ETGVTQSPTHLIKTRGQQVTLRCSSQSGHNTVSWYQQALGQGPQFIFQYYREEENGRGNFPPRFSGLQFPNYSSELNVNALELDDSALYLCASARMAGDTQYFGPGTRLTVL.

The rearrangement joins TRBV7-8 to TRBJ2-1, with TRBD1 matching over 7 bases. The V segment lost 7 bases and the J segment 10 bases; nucleotides outside the gene matches: 16. The CDR3 is 15 amino acids. CDR1 SGHVS and CDR2 FQNEAQ come from the germline V gene. The CDR3 DNA follows: TGTGCCAGCACCACCAGACAGGGAGCATTGGCGGAGCAGTTCTTC. Its protein is CASTTRQGALAEQFF.

The chain employs TRBV6-2 or TRBV6-3 and TRBJ2-1, with 7 bases lining up with TRBD1. CDR1 MNHEY and CDR2 SVGEGT come from the germline V gene. The CDR3 sequence is 16 residues long. Trimming took 6 bases from V and 5 from J; bases not matched to a gene: 13. CDR3 DNA sequence: TGTGCCAGCAGGTCCGGTAGGGGGCCTACCAACAATGAGCAGTTCTTC. This sequence encodes CASRSGRGPTNNEQFF.

This clonotype was observed a few times. The chain links TRBV20-1 to TRBJ1-5; D remains ambiguous. Looked up from germline, CDR1 is DFQATT and CDR2 is SNEGSKA (reference sequence). V lost 3 bases to trimming and J lost 2 bases, with 11 bases between them. The CDR3 sequence is 14 residues long. CDR3: CSASWGDGNQPQHF. CDR3 nucleotide sequence: TGCAGTGCTAGTTGGGGAGATGGCAATCAGCCCCAGCATTTT.

The rearrangement joins TRBV7-8 to TRBJ1-3; 7 nucleotides match TRBD1. CDR1 is SGHVS, CDR2 FQNEAQ, per germline. Trimming cost V 5 bases and J 4 bases; bases outside gene matches: 14. The CDR3 loop spans 17 amino acids. This CDR3 is CASSPRGPDSPGNTIYF. CDR3 bases: TGTGCCAGCAGCCCTAGGGGGCCAGACAGCCCCGGAAACACCATATATTTT. Based on the CDR3 plus reference TRBV7-8 and TRBJ1-3, the full variable domain is GAGVSQSPRYKVAKRGQDVALRCDPISGHVSLFWYQQALGQGPEFLTYFQNEAQLDKSGLPSDRFFAERPEGSVSTLKIQRTQQEDSAVYLCASSPRGPDSPGNTIYFGEGSWLTVV.

This clonotype came up many times. The chain employs TRBV7-6 and TRBJ2-5; D uncertain. V lost 5 bases and J 5 bases, leaving 15 bases between the germline ends. Germline V gives CDR1 SGHVS, CDR2 FNYEAQ. The CDR3 covers 14 residues. CDR3 residues: CASSLGTIGETQYF. DNA for the CDR3: TGTGCCAGCAGCCTAGGAACTATTGGGGAGACCCAGTACTTC.

This clonotype was seen a few times. The chain couples TRBV11-2 to TRBJ2-7; 8 nucleotides align to TRBD2. The CDR3 loop spans 15 amino acids. J lost 0 bases, V lost 1 base, and 2 bases had no gene match. Germline V gene data show CDR1 as SGHAT and CDR2 as FQNNGV. CDR3 nucleotides: TGTGCCAGCAGCTTAGCCAGCGGGAGCTCCTACGAGCAGTACTTC. Translation gives CASSLASGSSYEQYF. The whole variable domain, filled in from reference TRBV11-2 and TRBJ2-7, reads EAGVAQSPRYKIIEKRQSVAFWCNPISGHATLYWYQQILGQGPKLLIQFQNNGVVDDSQLPKDRFSAERLKGVDSTLKIQPAKLEDSAVYLCASSLASGSSYEQYFGPGTRLTVT.

V is TRBV14 and J is TRBJ1-6, with a possible D match to TRBD1 (5 bases). Germline CDR1 and CDR2: SGHDN and FVKESK. The CDR3 covers 14 residues. The V and J ends lost 5 bases and 6 bases respectively, with 11 bases between them. The CDR3 loop reads CASSVGVANSPLHF. The DNA of the CDR3 is TGTGCCAGCAGCGTAGGGGTTGCTAATTCACCCCTCCACTTT.

The chain joins TRBV6-6 to TRBJ1-4; a weak D match, TRBD1 (5 bases). Trimming cost V 0 bases and J 6 bases, with 17 bases left between them. Germline-derived CDR1 and CDR2 are MNHNY and SVGAGI (reference sequence). The CDR3 loop spans 17 amino acids. The CDR3 DNA reads as TGTGCCAGCAGTTACTCGAAAGTCGGCAGGGCTCATGAAAAACTGTTTTTT. Translated, it gives CASSYSKVGRAHEKLFF.

V is TRBV10-3 and J is TRBJ2-1; TRBD1 matches at 10 bases. CDR1 and CDR2 (germline): ENHRY, SYGVKD. This CDR3 contains 15 residues. V gave up 4 bases and J gave up 6 bases; unmatched junction bases: 6. The CDR3 reads CAISARDRGSNEQFF. In DNA, the CDR3 is TGTGCCATCAGTGCACGGGACAGGGGATCCAATGAGCAGTTCTTC.

This clonotype was counted between two and nine times. V usage is TRBV12-3 or TRBV12-4 and J usage is TRBJ2-1, with 9 bases fitting TRBD2. The length of the CDR3 is 16 residues. Germline trimming cut 4 bases from V and 7 bases from J; bases unmatched to any gene: 11. For the CDR3, the DNA is TGTGCCAGCAGTTCCGGTAGCGGGAGTTTTGTTAATGAGCAGTTCTTC. Residues: CASSSGSGSFVNEQFF.

The chain joins TRBV11-2 to TRBJ2-2, with D perhaps TRBD1 (7 bases). The CDR3 has 16 amino acids. Trimming pared 1 base from V and 7 bases from J, leaving 16 bases between. CDR1 is SGHAT, CDR2 FQNNGV, per germline. The CDR3 is CASSLVSTGRIGELFF. The CDR3 nucleotides read TGTGCCAGCAGCTTAGTTTCGACAGGGAGGATCGGGGAGCTGTTTTTT.

This chain joins TRBV4-2 and TRBJ2-3; TRBD2 aligns across 8 bases. The CDR3 contains 16 residues. V lost 1 base, J lost 4 bases, and 7 bases stayed unmatched. CDR1 is LGHNA and CDR2 is YNFKEQ in the germline V gene. The CDR3 protein is CASSQGGLVISDTQYF. In DNA, the CDR3 is TGTGCCAGCAGCCAAGGGGGACTAGTTATTTCAGATACGCAGTATTTT.

This clonotype was counted many times. The chain uses TRBV7-2 and TRBJ2-1, with unresolved D. V lost 4 bases and J 1 base, leaving 5 bases between the germline ends. CDR3 length: 13 amino acids. Per germline, CDR1 SGHTA and CDR2 FQGNSA. CDR3 protein: CASSSVSYNEQFF. The CDR3 bases are TGTGCCAGCAGCTCGGTTTCCTACAATGAGCAGTTCTTC.

There are a few counts of this clonotype. The CDR3 loop is CASSLEGTSGFYEQYF. DNA of the CDR3: TGCGCCAGCAGCTTGGAGGGGACTAGCGGCTTCTACGAGCAGTACTTC. V and J are TRBV5-1 and TRBJ2-7, with 11 bases identical to TRBD2. The junction had 5 bases not matched to a gene; V was cut back by 0 bases and J by 3 bases. In germline, CDR1 is SGHRS, CDR2 YFSETQ. This CDR3 region has 16 residues.